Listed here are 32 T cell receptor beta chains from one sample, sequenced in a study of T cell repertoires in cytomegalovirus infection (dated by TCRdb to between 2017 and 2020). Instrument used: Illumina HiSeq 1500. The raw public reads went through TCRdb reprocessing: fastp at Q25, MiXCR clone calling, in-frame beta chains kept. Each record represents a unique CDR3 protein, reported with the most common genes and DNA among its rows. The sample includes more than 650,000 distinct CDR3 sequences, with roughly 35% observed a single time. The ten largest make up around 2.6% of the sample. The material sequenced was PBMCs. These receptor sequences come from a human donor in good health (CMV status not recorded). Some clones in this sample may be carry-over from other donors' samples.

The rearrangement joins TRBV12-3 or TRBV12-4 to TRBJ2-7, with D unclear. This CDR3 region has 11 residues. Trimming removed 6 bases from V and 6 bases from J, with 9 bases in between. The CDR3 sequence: CASRYISEQYF. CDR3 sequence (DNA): TGTGCCAGCAGGTACATTAGCGAGCAGTACTTC.

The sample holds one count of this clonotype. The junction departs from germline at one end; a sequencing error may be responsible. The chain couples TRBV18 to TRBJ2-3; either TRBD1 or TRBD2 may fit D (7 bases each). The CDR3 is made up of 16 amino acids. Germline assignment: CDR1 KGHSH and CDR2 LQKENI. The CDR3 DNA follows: TGTGCCAGCTCAGCAGGGGGGACTACAAGCACCGATACGCAGTATTTT. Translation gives CASSAGGTTSTDTQYF.

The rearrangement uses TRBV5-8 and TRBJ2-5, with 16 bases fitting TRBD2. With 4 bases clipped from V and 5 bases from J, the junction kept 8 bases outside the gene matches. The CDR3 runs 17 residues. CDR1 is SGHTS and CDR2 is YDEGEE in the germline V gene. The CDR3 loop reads CASSMGTSGRGSETQYF. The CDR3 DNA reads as TGTGCCAGCAGCATGGGGACTAGCGGGAGGGGGTCCGAGACCCAGTACTTC.

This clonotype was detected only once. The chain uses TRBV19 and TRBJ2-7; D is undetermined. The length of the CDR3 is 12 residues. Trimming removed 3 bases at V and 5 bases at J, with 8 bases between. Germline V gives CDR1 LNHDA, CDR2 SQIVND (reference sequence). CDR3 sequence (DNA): TGTGCCAGTAGTATCGCCACAAACGAGCAGTACTTC. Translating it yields CASSIATNEQYF.

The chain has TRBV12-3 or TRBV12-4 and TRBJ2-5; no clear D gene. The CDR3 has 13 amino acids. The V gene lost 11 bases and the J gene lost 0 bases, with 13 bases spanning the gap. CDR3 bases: TGTGCCCAATCCCGGAGTTACCAAGAGACCCAGTACTTC. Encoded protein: CAQSRSYQETQYF.

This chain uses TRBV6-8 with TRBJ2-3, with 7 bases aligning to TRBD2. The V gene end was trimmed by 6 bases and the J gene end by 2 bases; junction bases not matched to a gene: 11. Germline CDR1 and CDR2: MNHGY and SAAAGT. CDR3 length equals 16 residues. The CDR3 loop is CASRPGGGRLTDTQYF. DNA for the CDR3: TGTGCCAGCAGGCCCGGGGGAGGGCGGCTCACAGATACGCAGTATTTT.

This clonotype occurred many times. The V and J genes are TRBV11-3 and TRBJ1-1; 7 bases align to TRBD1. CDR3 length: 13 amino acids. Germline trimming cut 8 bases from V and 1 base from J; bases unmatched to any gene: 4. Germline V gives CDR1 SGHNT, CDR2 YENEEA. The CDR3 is CASGRGANTEAFF. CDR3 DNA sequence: TGTGCCAGCGGCAGGGGGGCGAACACTGAAGCTTTCTTT.

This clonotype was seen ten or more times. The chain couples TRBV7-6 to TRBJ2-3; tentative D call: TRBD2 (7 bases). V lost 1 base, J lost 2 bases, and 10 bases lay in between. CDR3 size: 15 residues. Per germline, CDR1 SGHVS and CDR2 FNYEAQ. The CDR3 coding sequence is TGTGCCAGCAGCTTAGGGGGGGGGCCCACAGATACGCAGTATTTT. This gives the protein CASSLGGGPTDTQYF.

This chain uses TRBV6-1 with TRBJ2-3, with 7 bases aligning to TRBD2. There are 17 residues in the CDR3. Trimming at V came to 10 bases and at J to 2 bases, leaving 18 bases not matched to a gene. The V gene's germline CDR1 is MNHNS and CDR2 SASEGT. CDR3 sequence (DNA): TGTGCCACCGACCCCTCCTCCTTTGAGCGGGACACAGATACGCAGTATTTT. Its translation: CATDPSSFERDTDTQYF.

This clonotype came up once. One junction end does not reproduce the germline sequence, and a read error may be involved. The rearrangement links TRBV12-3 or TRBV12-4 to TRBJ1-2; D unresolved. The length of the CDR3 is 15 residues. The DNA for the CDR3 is TGTGCCAGCAAAACTCTAGGAGATCCTAACTATGGCCACACCTTC. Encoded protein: CASKTLGDPNYGHTF.

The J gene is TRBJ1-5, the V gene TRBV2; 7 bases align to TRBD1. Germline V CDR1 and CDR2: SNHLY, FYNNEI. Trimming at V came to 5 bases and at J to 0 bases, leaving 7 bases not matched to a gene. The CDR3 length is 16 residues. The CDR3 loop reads CASSLTGEYSNQPQHF. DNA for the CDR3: TGTGCCAGCAGTTTAACAGGGGAATATAGCAATCAGCCCCAGCATTTT.

CDR3 protein: CASSLREGRLSNQPQHF. The CDR3, as DNA: TGTGCCAGCAGTTTGCGGGAAGGCAGACTCTCTAATCAGCCCCAGCATTTT. The chain is built from TRBV28 and TRBJ1-5; D uncertain. V lost 3 bases to trimming and J lost 4 bases, with 19 bases between them. The CDR3 is made up of 17 amino acids. The V gene's germline CDR1 is MDHEN and CDR2 SYDVKM.

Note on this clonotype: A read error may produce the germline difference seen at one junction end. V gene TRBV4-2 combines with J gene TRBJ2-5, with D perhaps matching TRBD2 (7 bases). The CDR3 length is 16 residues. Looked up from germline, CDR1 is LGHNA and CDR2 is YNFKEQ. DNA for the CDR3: TGTGCCAGCAGACAAGATGGGATCGGGAGGACAGAGCCCCAGTACTTC. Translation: CASRQDGIGRTEPQYF.

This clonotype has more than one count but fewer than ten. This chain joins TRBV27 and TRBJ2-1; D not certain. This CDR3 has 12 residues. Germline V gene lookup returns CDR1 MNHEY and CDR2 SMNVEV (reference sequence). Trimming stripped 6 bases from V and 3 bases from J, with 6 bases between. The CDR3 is CASRNGYNEQFF. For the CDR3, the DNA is TGTGCCAGCAGGAACGGCTACAATGAGCAGTTCTTC.

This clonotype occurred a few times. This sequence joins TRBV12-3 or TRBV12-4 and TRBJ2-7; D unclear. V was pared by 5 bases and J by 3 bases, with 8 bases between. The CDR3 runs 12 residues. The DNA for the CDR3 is TGTGCCAGCAGTGCAAGCTACTACGAGCAGTACTTC. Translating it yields CASSASYYEQYF.

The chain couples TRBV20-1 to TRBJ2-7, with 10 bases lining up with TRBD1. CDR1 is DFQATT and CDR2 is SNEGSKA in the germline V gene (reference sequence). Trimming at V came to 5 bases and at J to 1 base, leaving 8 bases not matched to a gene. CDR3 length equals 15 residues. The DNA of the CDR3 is TGCAGTGCTCCGCCCTCGGGACAGGGGTCCTACGAGCAGTACTTC. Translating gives CSAPPSGQGSYEQYF.

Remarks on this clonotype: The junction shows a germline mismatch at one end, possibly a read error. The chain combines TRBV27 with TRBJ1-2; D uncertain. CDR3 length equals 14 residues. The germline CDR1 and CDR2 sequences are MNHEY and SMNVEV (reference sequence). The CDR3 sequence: CASSLTRLNYGYSF. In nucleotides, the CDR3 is TGTGCCAGCAGTTTAACCCGGCTGAACTATGGCTACTCCTTC.

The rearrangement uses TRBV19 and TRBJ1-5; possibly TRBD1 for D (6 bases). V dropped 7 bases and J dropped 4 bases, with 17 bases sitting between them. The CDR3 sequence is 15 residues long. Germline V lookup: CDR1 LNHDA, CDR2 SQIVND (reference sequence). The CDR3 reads CASTMRTEDNQPQHF. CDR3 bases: TGTGCCAGTACCATGAGGACAGAGGATAATCAGCCCCAGCATTTT.

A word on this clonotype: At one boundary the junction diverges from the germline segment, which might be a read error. CDR3 loop: CASSLAGREKFF. DNA for the CDR3: TGTGCCAGCAGCTTAGCGGGGCGTGAGAAGTTCTTC. J is TRBJ2-1 and V is TRBV7-9; perhaps TRBD1 as D (5 bases). The CDR3 length is 12 residues. Germline V gives CDR1 SEHNR, CDR2 FQNEAQ (reference sequence).

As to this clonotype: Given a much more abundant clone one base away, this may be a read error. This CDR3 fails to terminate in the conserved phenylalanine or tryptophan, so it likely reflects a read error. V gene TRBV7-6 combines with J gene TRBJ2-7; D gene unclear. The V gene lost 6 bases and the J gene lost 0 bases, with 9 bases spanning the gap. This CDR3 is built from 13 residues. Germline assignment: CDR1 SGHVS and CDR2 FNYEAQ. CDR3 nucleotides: TGTGCCAGCAGTTCCATGAGCTCCTACGAGCAGTACTGC. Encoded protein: CASSSMSSYEQYC.

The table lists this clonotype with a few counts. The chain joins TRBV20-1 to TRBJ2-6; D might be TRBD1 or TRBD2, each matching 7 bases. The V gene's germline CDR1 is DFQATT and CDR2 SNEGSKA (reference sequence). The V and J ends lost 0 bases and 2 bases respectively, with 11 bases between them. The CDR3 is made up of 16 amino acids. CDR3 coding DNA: TGCAGTGCTAGAGAGGGGAGGGGGCCTGGGGCCAACGTCCTGACTTTC. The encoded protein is CSAREGRGPGANVLTF.

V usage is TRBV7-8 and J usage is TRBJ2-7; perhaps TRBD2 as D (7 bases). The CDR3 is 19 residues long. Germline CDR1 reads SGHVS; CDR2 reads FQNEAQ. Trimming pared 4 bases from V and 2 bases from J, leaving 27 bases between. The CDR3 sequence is CASSSPDRTGTKEPYEQYF. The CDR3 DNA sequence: TGTGCCAGCAGCTCCCCCGACAGGACCGGGACTAAAGAGCCCTACGAGCAGTACTTC.

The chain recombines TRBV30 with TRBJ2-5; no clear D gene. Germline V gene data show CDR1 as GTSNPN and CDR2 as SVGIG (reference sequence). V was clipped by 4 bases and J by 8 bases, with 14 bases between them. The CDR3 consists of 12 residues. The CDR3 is CAWTPSVRTQYF. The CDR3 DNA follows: TGTGCCTGGACCCCGTCCGTACGTACCCAGTACTTC. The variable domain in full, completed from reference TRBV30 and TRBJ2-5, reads SQTIHQWPATLVQPVGSPLSLECTVEGTSNPNLYWYRQAAGRGLQLLFYSVGIGQISSEVPQNLSASRPQDRQFILSSKKLLLSDSGFYLCAWTPSVRTQYFGPGTRLLVL.

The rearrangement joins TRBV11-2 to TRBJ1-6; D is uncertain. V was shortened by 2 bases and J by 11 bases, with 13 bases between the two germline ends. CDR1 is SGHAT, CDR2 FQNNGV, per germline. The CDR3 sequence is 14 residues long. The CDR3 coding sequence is TGTGCCAGCAGCTTACAACGTGAGGGAACACCCCTCCACTTT. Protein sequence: CASSLQREGTPLHF.

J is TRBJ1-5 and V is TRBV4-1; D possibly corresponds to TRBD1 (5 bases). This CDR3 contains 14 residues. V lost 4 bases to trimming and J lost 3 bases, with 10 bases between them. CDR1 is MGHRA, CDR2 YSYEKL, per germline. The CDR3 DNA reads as TGCGCCAGCAGCCGCGGGACCGACAATCAGCCCCAGCATTTT. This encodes CASSRGTDNQPQHF.

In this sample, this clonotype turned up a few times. The CDR3 DNA reads as TGTGCCAGCAGTTTATCCCAGGGACATATTCCATATGGCTACACCTTC. Translated: CASSLSQGHIPYGYTF. The chain links TRBV12-3 or TRBV12-4 to TRBJ1-2; D is perhaps TRBD1 (6 bases). V was pared by 2 bases and J by 5 bases, with 18 bases between. The CDR3 covers 16 residues.

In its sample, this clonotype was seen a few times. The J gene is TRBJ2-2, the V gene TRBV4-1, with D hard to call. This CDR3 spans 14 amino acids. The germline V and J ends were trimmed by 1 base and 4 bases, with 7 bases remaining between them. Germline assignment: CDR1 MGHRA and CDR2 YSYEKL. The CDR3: CASSQAQLTGELFF. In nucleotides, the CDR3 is TGCGCCAGCAGCCAAGCACAGCTCACCGGGGAGCTGTTTTTT.

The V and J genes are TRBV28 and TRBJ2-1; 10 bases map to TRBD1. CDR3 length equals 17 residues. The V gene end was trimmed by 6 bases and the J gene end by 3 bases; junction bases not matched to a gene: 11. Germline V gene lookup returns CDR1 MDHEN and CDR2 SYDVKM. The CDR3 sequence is CASSPNRQGAFYNEQFF. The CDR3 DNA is TGTGCCAGCAGCCCCAATCGACAGGGGGCCTTCTACAATGAGCAGTTCTTC. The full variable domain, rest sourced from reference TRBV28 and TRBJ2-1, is DVKVTQSSRYLVKRTGEKVFLECVQDMDHENMFWYRQDPGLGLRLIYFSYDVKMKEKGDIPEGYSVSREKKERFSLILESASTNQTSMYLCASSPNRQGAFYNEQFFGPGTRLTVL.

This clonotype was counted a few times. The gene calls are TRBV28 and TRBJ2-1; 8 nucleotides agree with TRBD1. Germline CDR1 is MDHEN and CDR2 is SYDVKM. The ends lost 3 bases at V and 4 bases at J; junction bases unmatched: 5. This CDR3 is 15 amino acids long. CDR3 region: CASSFSGGDYNEQFF. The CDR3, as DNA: TGTGCCAGCAGTTTTTCAGGGGGCGATTACAATGAGCAGTTCTTC.

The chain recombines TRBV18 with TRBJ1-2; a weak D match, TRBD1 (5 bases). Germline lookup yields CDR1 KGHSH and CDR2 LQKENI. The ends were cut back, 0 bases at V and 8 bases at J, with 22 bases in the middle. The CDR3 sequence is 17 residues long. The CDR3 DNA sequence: TGTGCCAGCTCACCACCGGGAACAGGCCCGCCCAGGGAGGGCTACACCTTC. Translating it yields CASSPPGTGPPREGYTF.

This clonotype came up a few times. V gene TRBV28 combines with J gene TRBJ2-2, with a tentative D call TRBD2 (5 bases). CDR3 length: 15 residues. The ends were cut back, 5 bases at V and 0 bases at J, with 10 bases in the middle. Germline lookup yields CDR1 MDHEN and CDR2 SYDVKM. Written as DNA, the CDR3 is TGTGCCAGCAGTCCTCAGCGGACGAACACCGGGGAGCTGTTTTTT. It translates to CASSPQRTNTGELFF. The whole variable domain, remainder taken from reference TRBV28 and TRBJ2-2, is DVKVTQSSRYLVKRTGEKVFLECVQDMDHENMFWYRQDPGLGLRLIYFSYDVKMKEKGDIPEGYSVSREKKERFSLILESASTNQTSMYLCASSPQRTNTGELFFGEGSRLTVL.

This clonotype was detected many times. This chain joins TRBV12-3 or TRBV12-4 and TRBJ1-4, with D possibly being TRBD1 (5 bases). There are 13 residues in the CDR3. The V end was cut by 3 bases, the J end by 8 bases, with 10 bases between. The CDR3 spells CASSFGGGEKLFF. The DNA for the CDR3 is TGTGCCAGCAGTTTCGGGGGGGGAGAAAAACTGTTTTTT.